The 16 T cell receptor beta chains presented below share a single source sample, sequenced in a study of T-cell memory formation after mild COVID-19. TCRdb redid the calling of the 5' RACE reads with MiXCR, one entry per CDR3 protein. The sample lists a few hundred thousand distinct CDR3 sequences; around 15% were seen once. Material for sequencing was PBMCs or a T cell subset sorted from them (not recorded which). Receptors originate from a man younger than 35 who had mild COVID-19 (a few samples of this study predate the infection). Cell type and time point are not known.

This clonotype was found a few times. This chain connects TRBV29-1 to TRBJ2-3; TRBD1 is a possible D gene (6 bases). The CDR3 totals 15 residues. Trimming pared 5 bases from V and 0 bases from J, leaving 15 bases between. Germline V gene lookup returns CDR1 SQVTM and CDR2 ANQGSEA. CDR3 nucleotides: TGCAGCGTTTCGACAGGAGACTCTAGCACAGATACGCAGTATTTT. This encodes CSVSTGDSSTDTQYF.

This clonotype appeared many times. DNA of the CDR3: TGTGCCAGCAGCGAGGGACCGGGAAGCTCCTACGAGCAGTACTTC. This translates into CASSEGPGSSYEQYF. This sequence joins TRBV9 and TRBJ2-7, with D perhaps being TRBD1 or TRBD2 (5 bases each). Germline V gives CDR1 SGDLS, CDR2 YYNGEE. V was clipped by 3 bases and J by 0 bases, with 13 bases between them. The CDR3 has 15 residues.

The chain uses TRBV12-3 or TRBV12-4 and TRBJ1-1; no clear D. Trimming took off 3 bases at V and 5 bases at J, with 10 bases between the two ends. This CDR3 comprises 13 residues. The CDR3 region is CASSLTIRTEAFF. The CDR3 DNA is TGTGCCAGCAGTTTGACGATAAGGACTGAAGCTTTCTTT.

The genes are TRBV6-1 and TRBJ2-2; possibly TRBD1 for D (5 bases). The CDR3 has 15 amino acids. The germline V and J ends were trimmed by 4 bases and 6 bases, with 15 bases remaining between them. Per germline, CDR1 MNHNS and CDR2 SASEGT. The CDR3 DNA sequence: TGTGCCAGCAGTGGTGAGCAGGGTTTATCCGGGGAGCTGTTTTTT. It yields the protein CASSGEQGLSGELFF.

The chain combines TRBV6-2 or TRBV6-3 with TRBJ1-1; D possibly corresponds to TRBD1 (5 bases). This CDR3 has 15 amino acids. Germline V gene sequence: CDR1 MNHEY, CDR2 SVGEGT. Between the trimmed V and J ends, which lost 2 bases and 1 base, there was a span of 11 bases. The CDR3: CASSYSRVRNTEAFF. Written as DNA, the CDR3 is TGTGCCAGCAGTTACAGCAGGGTGCGGAACACTGAAGCTTTCTTT.

The J gene is TRBJ1-6, the V gene TRBV29-1; TRBD1 is a possible D gene (5 bases). In germline, CDR1 is SQVTM, CDR2 ANQGSEA. There are 15 residues in the CDR3. V lost 4 bases, J lost 7 bases, and 17 bases lay in between. This CDR3 reads CSVGGPGGANSPLHF. In nucleotides, the CDR3 is TGCAGCGTTGGGGGCCCTGGGGGTGCCAATTCACCCCTCCACTTT.

This clonotype was observed a handful of times. V usage is TRBV6-2 or TRBV6-3 and J usage is TRBJ2-5; perhaps D is TRBD1 or TRBD2 (5 bases each). The CDR3 covers 12 residues. From germline, CDR1 is MNHEY and CDR2 SVGEGT. V gave up 6 bases and J gave up 4 bases, with 9 bases separating them. DNA of the CDR3: TGTGCCAGCAGGTCGGGGCGAGAGACCCAGTACTTC. Protein product: CASRSGRETQYF.

CDR3 in amino acids: CSARDLQGSYGYTF. The CDR3 region has the DNA TGCAGTGCTAGAGATTTACAGGGGAGTTATGGCTACACCTTC. This chain uses TRBV20-1 with TRBJ1-2; 7 bases are a match to TRBD1. The V gene end was trimmed by 0 bases and the J gene end by 5 bases; junction bases not matched to a gene: 6. CDR3 size: 14 residues. Germline CDR1 and CDR2: DFQATT and SNEGSKA (reference sequence).

This clonotype was observed at least ten times. This chain uses TRBV15 with TRBJ2-5, with unresolved D. There are 12 residues in the CDR3. V dropped 0 bases and J dropped 5 bases, with 4 bases sitting between them. CDR1 is LNHNV, CDR2 YYDKDF, per germline (reference sequence). The CDR3 here is CATSRDLETQYF. The CDR3, as DNA: TGTGCCACCAGCAGAGATTTGGAGACCCAGTACTTC.

This clonotype was seen a few times. The gene calls are TRBV4-3 and TRBJ2-1; tentative D call: TRBD2 (5 bases). Germline CDR1 LGHNA, CDR2 YSLEER. Trimming stripped 4 bases from V and 7 bases from J, with 17 bases between. The CDR3 has 15 amino acids. CDR3 coding DNA: TGCGCCAGCAGCCGGACCGGGAACATACAGAATGAGCAGTTCTTC. It yields the protein CASSRTGNIQNEQFF.

This clonotype was counted a few times. V gene TRBV4-3 combines with J gene TRBJ2-6; no firm D call. CDR1 is LGHNA, CDR2 YSLEER, per germline. This CDR3 is 15 amino acids long. Trimming took off 0 bases at V and 4 bases at J, with 7 bases between the two ends. The CDR3 nucleotides read TGCGCCAGCAGCCAAGATTTTTCGGGGGCCAACGTCCTGACTTTC. The encoded protein is CASSQDFSGANVLTF.

The chain joins TRBV7-2 to TRBJ2-1; tentative D call: TRBD2 (6 bases). The CDR3 is 13 residues long. Germline CDR1 is SGHTA and CDR2 is FQGNSA. The germline V and J ends were trimmed by 1 base and 14 bases, with 15 bases remaining between them. The CDR3 reads CASSLGGTEVKFF. CDR3 DNA sequence: TGTGCCAGCAGCTTAGGCGGGACCGAGGTTAAGTTCTTC.

The chain employs TRBV12-3 or TRBV12-4 and TRBJ1-3; a weak D match, TRBD1 (6 bases). Trimming cost V 5 bases and J 4 bases, with 24 bases left between them. CDR3 size: 18 residues. As DNA, the CDR3 is TGTGCCAGCAGTGACCGGCTAAGGGGGGTCAGTACCGGAAACACCATATATTTT. The encoded protein is CASSDRLRGVSTGNTIYF.

This clonotype has ten or more counts. V is TRBV5-1 and J is TRBJ2-7, with D perhaps matching TRBD1 or TRBD2 (5 bases each). Germline CDR1 is SGHRS and CDR2 is YFSETQ. This CDR3 comprises 13 residues. Trimming shortened V by 7 bases and J by 3 bases, and 14 bases separated the two germline ends. CDR3 sequence reads: CASRPGTRYEQYF. The DNA of the CDR3 is TGCGCCAGCCGCCCAGGGACCCGCTACGAGCAGTACTTC. Combining the CDR3 with reference TRBV5-1 and TRBJ2-7 gives the whole variable domain KAGVTQTPRYLIKTRGQQVTLSCSPISGHRSVSWYQQTPGQGLQFLFEYFSETQRNKGNFPGRFSGRQFSNSRSEMNVSTLELGDSALYLCASRPGTRYEQYFGPGTRLTVT.

The chain has TRBV4-1 and TRBJ2-2, with 8 bases identical to TRBD2. Trimming took 0 bases from V and 7 from J; bases not matched to a gene: 7. The CDR3 totals 16 residues. Germline loops: CDR1 MGHRA, CDR2 YSYEKL. The CDR3 loop is CASSQDSGEIGGELFF. The CDR3 DNA follows: TGCGCCAGCAGCCAAGATAGCGGGGAAATTGGCGGGGAGCTGTTTTTT.

The chain uses TRBV11-1 and TRBJ2-3, with 7 bases identical to TRBD1. V lost 5 bases to trimming and J lost 5 bases; unmatched junction nucleotides: 7. Germline loops: CDR1 SGHAT, CDR2 FQDESV (reference sequence). The CDR3 runs 14 residues. CDR3 nucleotide sequence: TGTGCCAGCAGCAACCGGGACAGCGAAGATACGCAGTATTTT. The encoded protein is CASSNRDSEDTQYF.